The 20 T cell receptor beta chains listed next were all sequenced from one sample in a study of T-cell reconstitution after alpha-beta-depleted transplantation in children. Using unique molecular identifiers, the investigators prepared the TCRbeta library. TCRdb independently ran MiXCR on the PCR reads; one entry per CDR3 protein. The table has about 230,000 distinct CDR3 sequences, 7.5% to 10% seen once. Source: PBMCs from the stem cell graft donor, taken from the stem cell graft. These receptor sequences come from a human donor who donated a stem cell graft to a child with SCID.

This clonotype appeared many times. The CDR3 spells CASSRHPSGGLDEQFF. CDR3 DNA: TGTGCCAGCAGCCGACATCCTAGCGGGGGGCTGGATGAGCAGTTCTTC. The chain is built from TRBV25-1 and TRBJ2-1, with 11 bases lining up with TRBD2. Germline V gene sequence: CDR1 MGHDK, CDR2 SYGVNS. This CDR3 is built from 16 residues. With 6 bases clipped from V and 8 bases from J, the junction kept 12 bases outside the gene matches.

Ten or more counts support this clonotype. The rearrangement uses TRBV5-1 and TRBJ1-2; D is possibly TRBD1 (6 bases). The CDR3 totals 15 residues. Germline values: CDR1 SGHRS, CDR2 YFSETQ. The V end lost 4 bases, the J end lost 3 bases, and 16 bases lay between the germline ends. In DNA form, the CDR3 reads TGCGCCAGCAGCATTGGGGGACATATAGACTATGGCTACACCTTC. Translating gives CASSIGGHIDYGYTF.

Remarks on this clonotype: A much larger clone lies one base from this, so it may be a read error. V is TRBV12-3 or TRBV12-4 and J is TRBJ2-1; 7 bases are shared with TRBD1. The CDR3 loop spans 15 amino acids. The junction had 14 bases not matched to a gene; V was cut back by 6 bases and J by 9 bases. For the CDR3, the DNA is TGTGCCAGCAGGAGGGCGACAGGGCAGGTGGGTGAGCAGTTCTTC. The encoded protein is CASRRATGQVGEQFF.

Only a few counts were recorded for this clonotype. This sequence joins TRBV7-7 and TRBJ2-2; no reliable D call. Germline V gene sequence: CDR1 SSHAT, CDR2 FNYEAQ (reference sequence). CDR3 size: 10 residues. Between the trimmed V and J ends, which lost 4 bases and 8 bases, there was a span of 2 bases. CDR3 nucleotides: TGTGCCAGCAGCTGGGGGGAGCTGTTTTTT. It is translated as CASSWGELFF.

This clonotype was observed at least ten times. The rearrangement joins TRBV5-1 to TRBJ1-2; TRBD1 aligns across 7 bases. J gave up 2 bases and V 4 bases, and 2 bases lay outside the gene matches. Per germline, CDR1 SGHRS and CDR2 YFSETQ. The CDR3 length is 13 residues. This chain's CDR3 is CASSPQGNYGYTF. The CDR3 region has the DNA TGCGCCAGCAGCCCACAGGGGAACTATGGCTACACCTTC.

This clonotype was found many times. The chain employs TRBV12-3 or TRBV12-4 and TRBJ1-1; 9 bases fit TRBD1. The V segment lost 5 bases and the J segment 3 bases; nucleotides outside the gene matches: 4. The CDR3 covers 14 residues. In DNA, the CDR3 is TGTGCCAGCAGTCCGACAGGGGGGGACACTGAAGCTTTCTTT. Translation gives CASSPTGGDTEAFF.

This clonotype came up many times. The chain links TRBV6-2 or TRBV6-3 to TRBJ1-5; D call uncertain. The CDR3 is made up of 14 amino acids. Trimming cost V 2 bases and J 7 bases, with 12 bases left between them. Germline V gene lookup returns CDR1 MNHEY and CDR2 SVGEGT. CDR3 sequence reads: CASSYGRDPQPQHF. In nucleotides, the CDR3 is TGTGCCAGCAGTTACGGCCGGGATCCCCAGCCCCAGCATTTT.

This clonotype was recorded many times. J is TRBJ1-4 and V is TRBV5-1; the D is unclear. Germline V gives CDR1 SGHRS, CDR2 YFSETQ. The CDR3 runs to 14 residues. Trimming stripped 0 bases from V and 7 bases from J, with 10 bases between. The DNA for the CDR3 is TGCGCCAGCAGCTTGGTCGTGGCGGGTGAAAAACTGTTTTTT. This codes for CASSLVVAGEKLFF.

The CDR3 loop reads CASSMGQISSTDTQYF. In DNA form, the CDR3 reads TGCGCCAGCAGCATGGGACAGATCTCTAGCACAGATACGCAGTATTTT. This chain joins TRBV5-1 and TRBJ2-3, with 7 bases fitting TRBD1. Germline-derived CDR1 and CDR2 are SGHRS and YFSETQ. The CDR3 has 16 residues. With V trimmed by 4 bases and J by 0 bases, 8 bases remained unmatched.

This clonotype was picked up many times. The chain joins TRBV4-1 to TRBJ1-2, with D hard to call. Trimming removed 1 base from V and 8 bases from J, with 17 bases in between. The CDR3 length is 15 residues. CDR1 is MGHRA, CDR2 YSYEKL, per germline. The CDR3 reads CASSQVTPSGRGYTF. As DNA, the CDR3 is TGCGCCAGCAGCCAAGTAACCCCATCGGGCCGCGGCTACACCTTC.

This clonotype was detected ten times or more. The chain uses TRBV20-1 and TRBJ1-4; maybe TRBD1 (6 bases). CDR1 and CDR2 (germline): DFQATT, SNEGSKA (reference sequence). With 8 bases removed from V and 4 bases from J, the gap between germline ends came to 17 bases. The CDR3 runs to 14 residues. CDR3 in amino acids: CSSTRGGRNEKLFF. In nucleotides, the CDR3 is TGCAGTTCTACCCGCGGGGGGCGTAATGAAAAACTGTTTTTT.

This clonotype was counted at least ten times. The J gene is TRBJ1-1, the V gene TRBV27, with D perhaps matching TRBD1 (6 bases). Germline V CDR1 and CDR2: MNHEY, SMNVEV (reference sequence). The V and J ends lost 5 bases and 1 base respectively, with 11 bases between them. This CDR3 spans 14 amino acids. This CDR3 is CASSAQQGNTEAFF. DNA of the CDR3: TGTGCCAGCAGTGCGCAACAGGGGAACACTGAAGCTTTCTTT.

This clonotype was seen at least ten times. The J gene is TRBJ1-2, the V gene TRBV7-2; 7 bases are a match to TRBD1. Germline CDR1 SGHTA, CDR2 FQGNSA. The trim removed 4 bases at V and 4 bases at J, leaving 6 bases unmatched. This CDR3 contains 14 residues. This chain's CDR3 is CASSSSTGSYGYTF. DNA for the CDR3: TGTGCCAGCAGCTCTTCGACAGGGTCCTATGGCTACACCTTC.

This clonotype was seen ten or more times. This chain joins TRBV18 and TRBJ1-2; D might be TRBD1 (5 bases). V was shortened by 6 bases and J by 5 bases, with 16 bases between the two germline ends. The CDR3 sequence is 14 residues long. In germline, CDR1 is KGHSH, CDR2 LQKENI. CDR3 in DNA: TGTGCCAGCTCCCCCAGCGGGGCCCTATATGGCTACACCTTC. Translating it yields CASSPSGALYGYTF.

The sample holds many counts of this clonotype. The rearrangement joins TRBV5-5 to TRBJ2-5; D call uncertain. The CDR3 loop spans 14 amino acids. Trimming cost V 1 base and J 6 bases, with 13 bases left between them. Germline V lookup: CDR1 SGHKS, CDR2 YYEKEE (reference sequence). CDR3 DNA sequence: TGTGCCAGCAGCTTGACGACACACGGACAGACCCAGTACTTC. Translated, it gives CASSLTTHGQTQYF.

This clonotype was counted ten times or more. This CDR3 reads CSARDWQRVSTETQYF. CDR3 in DNA: TGCAGTGCTAGAGATTGGCAGAGGGTTAGTACGGAGACCCAGTACTTC. The chain has TRBV20-1 and TRBJ2-5; weak D call: TRBD2 (5 bases). The V gene lost 0 bases and the J gene lost 5 bases, with 19 bases spanning the gap. This CDR3 contains 16 residues. From germline, CDR1 is DFQATT and CDR2 SNEGSKA (reference sequence).

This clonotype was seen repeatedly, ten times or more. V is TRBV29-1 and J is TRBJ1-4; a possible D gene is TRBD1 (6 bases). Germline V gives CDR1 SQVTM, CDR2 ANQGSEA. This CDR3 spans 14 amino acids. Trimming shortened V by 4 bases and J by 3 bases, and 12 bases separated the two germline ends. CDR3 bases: TGCAGCGTTGGTGCGGGGGCATCTAATGAAAAACTGTTTTTT. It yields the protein CSVGAGASNEKLFF.

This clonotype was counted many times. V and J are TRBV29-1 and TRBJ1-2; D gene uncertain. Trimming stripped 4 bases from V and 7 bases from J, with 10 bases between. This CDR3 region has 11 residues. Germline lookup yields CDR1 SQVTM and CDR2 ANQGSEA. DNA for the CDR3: TGCAGCGTTGTCCTTGCAGGTGGCTACACCTTC. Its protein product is CSVVLAGGYTF.

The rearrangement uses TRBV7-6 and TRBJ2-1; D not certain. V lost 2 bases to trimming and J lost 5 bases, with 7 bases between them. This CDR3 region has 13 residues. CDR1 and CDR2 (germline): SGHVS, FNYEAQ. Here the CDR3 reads CASSLLRHNEQFF. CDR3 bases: TGTGCCAGCAGCTTATTACGCCACAATGAGCAGTTCTTC.

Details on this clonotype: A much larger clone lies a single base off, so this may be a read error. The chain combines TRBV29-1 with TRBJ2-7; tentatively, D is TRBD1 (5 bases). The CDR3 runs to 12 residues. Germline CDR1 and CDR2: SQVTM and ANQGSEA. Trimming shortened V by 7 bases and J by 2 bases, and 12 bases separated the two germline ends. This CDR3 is CSAVGATYEQYF. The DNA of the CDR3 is TGCAGCGCTGTAGGGGCAACCTACGAGCAGTACTTC.